The clone carrying this T cell receptor beta chain has a count of ten or more. TCRdb analysed the RT-PCR reads with MiXCR anew, one entry per CDR3 protein. Of about 680,000 distinct CDR3 sequences in the sample, 14% were seen once. CDR3 size: 11 residues. The V gene lost 5 bases and the J gene lost 15 bases, with 11 bases spanning the gap. CDR1 and CDR2 (germline): MNHNY, SVGAGI (reference sequence). The V call is TRBV6-6, the J call TRBJ1-6; D is possibly TRBD1 (6 bases). The specimen was memory CD4+ T cells from blood. This clonotype originated in a female donor in good health, serving as a healthy control. For the CDR3, the DNA is TGTGCCAGCAGTACTACAGGGTACCTCCACTTT. Protein product: CASSTTGYLHF.